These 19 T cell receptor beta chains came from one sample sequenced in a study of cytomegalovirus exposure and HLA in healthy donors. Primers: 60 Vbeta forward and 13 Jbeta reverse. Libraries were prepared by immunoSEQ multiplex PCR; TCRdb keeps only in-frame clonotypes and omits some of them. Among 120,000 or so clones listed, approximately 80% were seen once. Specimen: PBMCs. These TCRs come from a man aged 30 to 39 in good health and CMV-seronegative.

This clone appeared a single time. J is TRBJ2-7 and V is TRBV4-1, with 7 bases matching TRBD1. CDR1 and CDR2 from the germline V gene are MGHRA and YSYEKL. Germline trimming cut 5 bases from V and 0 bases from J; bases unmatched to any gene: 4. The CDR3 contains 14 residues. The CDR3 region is CASSSRDSSYEQYF. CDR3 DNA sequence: TGCGCCAGCAGCTCCCGGGACAGCTCCTACGAGCAGTACTTC.

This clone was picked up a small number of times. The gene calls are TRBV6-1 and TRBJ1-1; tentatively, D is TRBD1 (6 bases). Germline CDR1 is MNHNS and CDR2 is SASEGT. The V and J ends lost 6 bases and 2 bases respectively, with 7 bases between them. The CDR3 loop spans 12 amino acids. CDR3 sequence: CASRTGNTEAFF. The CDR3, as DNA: TGTGCCAGCAGGACAGGCAACACTGAAGCTTTCTTT.

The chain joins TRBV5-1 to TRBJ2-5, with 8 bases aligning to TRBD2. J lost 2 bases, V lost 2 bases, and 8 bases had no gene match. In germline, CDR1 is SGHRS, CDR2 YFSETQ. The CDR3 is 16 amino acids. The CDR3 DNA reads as TGCGCCAGCAGCTTTACAGCGGGGGCCGGGCAAGAGACCCAGTACTTC. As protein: CASSFTAGAGQETQYF.

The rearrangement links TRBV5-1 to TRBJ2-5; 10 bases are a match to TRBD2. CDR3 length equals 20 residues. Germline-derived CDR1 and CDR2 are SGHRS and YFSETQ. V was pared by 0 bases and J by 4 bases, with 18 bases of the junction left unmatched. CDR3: CASSLGLKPSGGARGETQYF. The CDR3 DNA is TGCGCCAGCAGCTTGGGGCTGAAGCCCAGCGGGGGGGCGAGAGGAGAGACCCAGTACTTC.

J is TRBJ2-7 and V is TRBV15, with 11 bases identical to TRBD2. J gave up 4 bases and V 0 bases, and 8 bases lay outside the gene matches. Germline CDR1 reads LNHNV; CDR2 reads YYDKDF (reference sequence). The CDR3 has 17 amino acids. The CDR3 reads CATSRDKKLAGAYEQYF. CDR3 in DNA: TGTGCCACCAGCAGAGATAAGAAACTAGCGGGAGCTTACGAGCAGTACTTC.

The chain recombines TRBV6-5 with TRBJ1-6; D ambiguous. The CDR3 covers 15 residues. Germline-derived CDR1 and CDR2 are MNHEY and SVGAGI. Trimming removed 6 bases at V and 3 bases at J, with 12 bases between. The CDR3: CASSLNVDYNSPLHF. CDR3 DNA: TGTGCCAGCAGCCTAAACGTAGACTATAATTCACCCCTCCACTTT.

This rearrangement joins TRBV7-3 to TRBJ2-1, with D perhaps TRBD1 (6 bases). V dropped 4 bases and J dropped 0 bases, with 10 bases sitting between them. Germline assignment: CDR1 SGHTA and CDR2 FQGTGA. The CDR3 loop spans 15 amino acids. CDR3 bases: TGTGCCAGCAGCTCGTTAGGGGGCTCCTACAATGAGCAGTTCTTC. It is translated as CASSSLGGSYNEQFF.

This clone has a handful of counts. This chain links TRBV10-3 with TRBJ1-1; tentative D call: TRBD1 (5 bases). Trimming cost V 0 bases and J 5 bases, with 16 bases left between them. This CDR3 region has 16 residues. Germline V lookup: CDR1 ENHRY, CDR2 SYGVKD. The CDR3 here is CAISESRSRANTEAFF. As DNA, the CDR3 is TGTGCCATCAGTGAGTCGAGGTCCAGGGCGAATACTGAAGCTTTCTTT.

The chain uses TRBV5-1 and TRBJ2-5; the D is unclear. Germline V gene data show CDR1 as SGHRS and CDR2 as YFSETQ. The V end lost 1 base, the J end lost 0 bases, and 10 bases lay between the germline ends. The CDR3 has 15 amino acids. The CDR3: CASSLTSLYQETQYF. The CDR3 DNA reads TGCGCCAGCAGCTTGACCAGTTTGTACCAAGAGACCCAGTACTTC.

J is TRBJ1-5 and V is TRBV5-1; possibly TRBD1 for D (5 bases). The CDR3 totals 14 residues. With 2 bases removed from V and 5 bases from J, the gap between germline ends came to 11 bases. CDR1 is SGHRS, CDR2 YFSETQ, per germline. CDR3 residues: CASSLGHTDQPQHF. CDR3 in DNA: TGCGCCAGCAGCTTAGGACATACAGATCAGCCCCAGCATTTT.

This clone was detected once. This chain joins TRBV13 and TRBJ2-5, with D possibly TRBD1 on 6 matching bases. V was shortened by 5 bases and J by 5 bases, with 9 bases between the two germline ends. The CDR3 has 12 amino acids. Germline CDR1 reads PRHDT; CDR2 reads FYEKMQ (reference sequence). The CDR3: CASSRRGETQYF. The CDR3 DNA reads TGTGCCAGCAGCCGTAGGGGGGAGACCCAGTACTTC.

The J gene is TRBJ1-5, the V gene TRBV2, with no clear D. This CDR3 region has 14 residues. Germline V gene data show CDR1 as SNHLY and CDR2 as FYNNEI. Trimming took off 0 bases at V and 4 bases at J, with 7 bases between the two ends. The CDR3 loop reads CASSEARRNQPQHF. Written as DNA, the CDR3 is TGTGCCAGCAGTGAAGCGCGCAGGAATCAGCCCCAGCATTTT. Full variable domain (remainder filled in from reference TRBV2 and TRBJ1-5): EPEVTQTPSHQVTQMGQEVILRCVPISNHLYFYWYRQILGQKVEFLVSFYNNEISEKSEIFDDQFSVERPDGSNFTLKIRSTKLEDSAMYFCASSEARRNQPQHFGDGTRLSIL.

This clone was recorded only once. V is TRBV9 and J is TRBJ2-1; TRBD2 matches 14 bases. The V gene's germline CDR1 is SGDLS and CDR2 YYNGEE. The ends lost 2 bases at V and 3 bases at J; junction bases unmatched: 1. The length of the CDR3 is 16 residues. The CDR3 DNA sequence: TGTGCCAGCAGCGTTGGACTAGCGGGAGGCTACAATGAGCAGTTCTTC. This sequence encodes CASSVGLAGGYNEQFF.

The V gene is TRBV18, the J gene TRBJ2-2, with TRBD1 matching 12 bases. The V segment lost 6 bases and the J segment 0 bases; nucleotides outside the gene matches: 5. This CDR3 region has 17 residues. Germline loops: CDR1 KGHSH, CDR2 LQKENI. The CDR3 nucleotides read TGTGCCAGCTCTCCGGGGACAGGGGGCCCGAACACCGGGGAGCTGTTTTTT. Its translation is CASSPGTGGPNTGELFF.

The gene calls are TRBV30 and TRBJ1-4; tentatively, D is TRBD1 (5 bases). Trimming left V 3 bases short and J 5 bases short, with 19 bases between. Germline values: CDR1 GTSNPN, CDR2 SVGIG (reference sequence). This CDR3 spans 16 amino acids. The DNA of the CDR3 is TGTGCCTGGAGGTGGCGCATGGGACTTACGAATGAAAAACTGTTTTTT. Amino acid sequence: CAWRWRMGLTNEKLFF.

This CDR3 is CASSSSGTGGNEQFF. The DNA for the CDR3 is TGCGCCAGCAGCTCTTCCGGGACAGGGGGCAATGAGCAGTTCTTC. This chain connects TRBV5-1 to TRBJ2-1; 11 nucleotides agree with TRBD1. CDR3 length: 15 residues. Germline V gives CDR1 SGHRS, CDR2 YFSETQ. Trimming cost V 3 bases and J 6 bases; bases outside gene matches: 5.

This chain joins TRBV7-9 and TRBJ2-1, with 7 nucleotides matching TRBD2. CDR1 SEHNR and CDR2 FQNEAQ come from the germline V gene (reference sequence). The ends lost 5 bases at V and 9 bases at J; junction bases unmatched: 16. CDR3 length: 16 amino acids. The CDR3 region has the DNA TGTGCCAGCAGCCCCCCCGCTAGCGGCCTGTTAGGTGAGCAGTTCTTC. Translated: CASSPPASGLLGEQFF.

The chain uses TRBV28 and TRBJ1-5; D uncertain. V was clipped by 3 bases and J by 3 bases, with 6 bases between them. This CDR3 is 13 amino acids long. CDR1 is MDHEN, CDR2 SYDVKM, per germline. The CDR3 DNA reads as TGTGCCAGCAGTTTTAGCAACAATCAGCCCCAGCATTTT. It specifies CASSFSNNQPQHF.

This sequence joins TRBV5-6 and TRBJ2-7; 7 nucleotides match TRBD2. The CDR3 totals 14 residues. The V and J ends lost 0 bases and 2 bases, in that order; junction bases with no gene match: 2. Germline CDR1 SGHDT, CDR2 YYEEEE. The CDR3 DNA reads TGTGCCAGCAGCTTGGGGGGAGGGACCTACGAGCAGTACTTC. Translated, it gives CASSLGGGTYEQYF.